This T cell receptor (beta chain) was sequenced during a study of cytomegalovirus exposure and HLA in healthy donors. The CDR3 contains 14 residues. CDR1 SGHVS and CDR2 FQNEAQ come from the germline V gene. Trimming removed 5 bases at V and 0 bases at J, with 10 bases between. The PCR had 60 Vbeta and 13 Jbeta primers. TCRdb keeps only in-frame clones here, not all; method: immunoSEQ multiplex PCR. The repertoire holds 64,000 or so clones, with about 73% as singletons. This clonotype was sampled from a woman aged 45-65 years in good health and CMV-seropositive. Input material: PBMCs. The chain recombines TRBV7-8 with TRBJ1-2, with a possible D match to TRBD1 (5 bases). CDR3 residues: CASSPGLANYGYTF. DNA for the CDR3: TGTGCCAGCAGCCCAGGGTTAGCTAACTATGGCTACACCTTC.